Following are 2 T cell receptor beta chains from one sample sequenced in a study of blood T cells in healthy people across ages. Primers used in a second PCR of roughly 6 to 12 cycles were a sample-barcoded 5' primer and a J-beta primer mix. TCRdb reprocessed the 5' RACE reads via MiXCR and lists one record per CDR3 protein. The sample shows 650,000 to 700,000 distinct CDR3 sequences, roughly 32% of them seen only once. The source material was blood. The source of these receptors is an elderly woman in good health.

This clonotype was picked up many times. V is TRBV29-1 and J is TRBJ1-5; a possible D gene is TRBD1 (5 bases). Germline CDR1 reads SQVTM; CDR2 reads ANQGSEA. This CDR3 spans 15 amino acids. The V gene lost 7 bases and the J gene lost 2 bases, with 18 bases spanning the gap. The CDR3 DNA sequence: TGCAGCGCCCTAACGGACACCCTTGGCAATCAGCCCCAGCATTTT. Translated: CSALTDTLGNQPQHF.

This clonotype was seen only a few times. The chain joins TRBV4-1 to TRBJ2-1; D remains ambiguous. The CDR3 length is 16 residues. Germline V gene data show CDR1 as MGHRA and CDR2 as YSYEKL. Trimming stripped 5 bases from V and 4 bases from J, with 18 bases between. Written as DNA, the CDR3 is TGCGCCAGCAGCGGCACCGGTGGAAGAAGGTACAATGAGCAGTTCTTC. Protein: CASSGTGGRRYNEQFF.